The 20 T cell receptor beta chains below all came from one sample that was sequenced in a study of memory CD4+ T cells and cytomegalovirus serostatus. Single viable CD3+CD4+CD8-CD45RO+ cells were sorted as the memory CD4+ T cells. Assay used: immunoSEQ multiplex PCR; TCRdb lists only in-frame clones, some missing. Among some 53,000 clones, roughly 78% were seen once, and the ten largest hold about 0.8%. The material sequenced was memory CD4+ T cells from blood. The receptors stem from an adult in good health and CMV-seronegative.

The rearrangement links TRBV4-1 to TRBJ2-1; 7 nucleotides agree with TRBD1. The CDR3 extends over 16 amino acids. V lost 3 bases, J lost 4 bases, and 9 bases stayed unmatched. Germline V gene sequence: CDR1 MGHRA, CDR2 YSYEKL. CDR3 residues: CASSHVPGQSYNEQFF. The DNA for the CDR3 is TGCGCCAGCAGCCATGTACCGGGACAGAGTTACAATGAGCAGTTCTTC.

This chain uses TRBV30 with TRBJ1-1; D gene uncertain. The CDR3 loop spans 12 amino acids. Trimming took off 3 bases at V and 4 bases at J, with 9 bases between the two ends. Germline CDR1 and CDR2: GTSNPN and SVGIG (reference sequence). This CDR3 reads CAWRVGSTEAFF. Written as DNA, the CDR3 is TGTGCCTGGAGAGTTGGGAGCACTGAAGCTTTCTTT.

On this clone itself: One junction end does not reproduce the germline sequence, and a read error may be involved. The chain couples TRBV12-5 to TRBJ2-2; 8 bases fit TRBD1. The CDR3 is made up of 13 amino acids. Per germline, CDR1 LGHNT and CDR2 FRNRAP. Here the CDR3 DNA reads TGTGCTGGTGGACAGGGACAAACCGGGGAGCTGTTTTTT. This gives the protein CAGGQGQTGELFF.

The V and J genes are TRBV2 and TRBJ2-7; D possibly corresponds to TRBD1 (6 bases). There are 17 residues in the CDR3. V was clipped by 6 bases and J by 0 bases, with 21 bases between them. Germline-derived CDR1 and CDR2 are SNHLY and FYNNEI. The CDR3 loop is CASSLLTGQPSSYEQYF. The CDR3 DNA reads TGTGCCAGCAGCCTATTGACGGGACAACCGAGCTCCTACGAGCAGTACTTC.

This clone is a singleton in its sample. CDR3 region: CASSLGYTGLEQYF. CDR3 DNA sequence: TGCGCCAGCAGCTTGGGGTACACGGGTCTCGAGCAGTACTTC. This chain uses TRBV5-1 with TRBJ2-7; D unresolved. V was cut by 0 bases and J by 6 bases, with 13 bases left in between. The CDR3 consists of 14 residues. Germline assignment: CDR1 SGHRS and CDR2 YFSETQ.

The chain combines TRBV19 with TRBJ1-1; D ambiguous. CDR1 LNHDA and CDR2 SQIVND come from the germline V gene (reference sequence). The CDR3 length is 13 residues. V lost 4 bases to trimming and J lost 3 bases, with 9 bases between them. DNA of the CDR3: TGTGCCAGTAGTACCCACAGTGACACTGAAGCTTTCTTT. Protein: CASSTHSDTEAFF.

This rearrangement joins TRBV5-1 to TRBJ1-3, with no clear D. CDR3 length: 14 amino acids. Per germline, CDR1 SGHRS and CDR2 YFSETQ. V lost 4 bases and J lost 1, with 9 bases in between. The CDR3, as DNA: TGCGCCAGCAGCCCAGATGGTTCTGGAAACACCATATATTTT. Its translation: CASSPDGSGNTIYF.

The chain carries TRBV5-1 and TRBJ1-6, with TRBD1 as a possible D gene (5 bases). Trimming cost V 7 bases and J 7 bases, with 18 bases left between them. The CDR3 spans 15 residues. The germline gives CDR1 SGHRS, CDR2 YFSETQ. CDR3 nucleotide sequence: TGCGCCAGCGGACCTTGGGGGTCGGTAAATTCACCCCTCCACTTT. The encoded protein is CASGPWGSVNSPLHF.

The chain has TRBV13 and TRBJ2-7; no definite D call. The ends were cut back, 5 bases at V and 3 bases at J, with 14 bases in the middle. The CDR3 runs to 14 residues. CDR1 and CDR2 (germline): PRHDT, FYEKMQ (reference sequence). CDR3 amino acids: CASSEADGRYEQYF. CDR3 coding DNA: TGTGCCAGCAGCGAAGCAGACGGACGCTACGAGCAGTACTTC. Complete variable domain (other parts from reference TRBV13 and TRBJ2-7): AAGVIQSPRHLIKEKRETATLKCYPIPRHDTVYWYQQGPGQDPQFLISFYEKMQSDKGSIPDRFSAQQFSDYHSELNMSSLELGDSALYFCASSEADGRYEQYFGPGTRLTVT.

The rearrangement joins TRBV19 to TRBJ2-6, with 7 bases identical to TRBD1. Trimming removed 4 bases from V and 2 bases from J; junction bases left unmatched: 11. Germline values: CDR1 LNHDA, CDR2 SQIVND (reference sequence). The CDR3 extends over 18 amino acids. For the CDR3, the DNA is TGTGCCAGTAGTACCACAGGGGTACCGGGCACTGGGGCCAACGTCCTGACTTTC. Its protein product is CASSTTGVPGTGANVLTF.

V usage is TRBV11-3 and J usage is TRBJ2-2; D may be TRBD1 (6 bases). V was pared by 3 bases and J by 3 bases, with 11 bases between. The CDR3 runs to 15 residues. Germline CDR1 is SGHNT and CDR2 is YENEEA. DNA for the CDR3: TGTGCCAGCAGCTTTGACAGGAGAGACACCGGGGAGCTGTTTTTT. It yields the protein CASSFDRRDTGELFF. Drawing the rest from reference TRBV11-3 and TRBJ2-2, the complete variable domain is EAGVVQSPRYKIIEKKQPVAFWCNPISGHNTLYWYLQNLGQGPELLIRYENEEAVDDSQLPKDRFSAERLKGVDSTLKIQPAELGDSAVYLCASSFDRRDTGELFFGEGSRLTVL.

V is TRBV7-9 and J is TRBJ2-7; D gene unclear. Trimming took 5 bases from V and 3 from J, leaving 14 bases between them. The CDR3 runs 14 residues. Per germline, CDR1 SEHNR and CDR2 FQNEAQ (reference sequence). This chain's CDR3 is CASSHSRLLYEQYF. The CDR3 region has the DNA TGTGCCAGCAGCCACAGCCGCCTGCTCTACGAGCAGTACTTC.

The chain recombines TRBV18 with TRBJ1-2, with unresolved D. V was clipped by 3 bases and J by 4 bases, with 15 bases between them. This CDR3 is built from 15 residues. Germline V lookup: CDR1 KGHSH, CDR2 LQKENI. For the CDR3, the DNA is TGTGCCAGCTCACCGAGAACTGACGAACCCTATGGCTACACCTTC. The encoded protein is CASSPRTDEPYGYTF.

This clone has a handful of counts. The J gene is TRBJ2-3, the V gene TRBV5-5; 8 nucleotides align to TRBD2. Germline loops: CDR1 SGHKS, CDR2 YYEKEE (reference sequence). This CDR3 contains 17 residues. V lost 4 bases and J lost 2; bases outside the gene matches: 12. The CDR3 DNA is TGTGCCAGCAGCGAAGGACGGGGGGGCCCGGTCACAGATACGCAGTATTTT. It yields the protein CASSEGRGGPVTDTQYF.

The rearrangement uses TRBV28 and TRBJ2-3, with D perhaps matching TRBD1 (6 bases). This CDR3 comprises 15 residues. In germline, CDR1 is MDHEN, CDR2 SYDVKM. Deletions cut 6 bases from V and 6 bases from J, with 19 bases between. CDR3 sequence (DNA): TGTGCCAGCAGCCCACAGGGTCCTTCGGGGGATACGCAGTATTTT. Translating gives CASSPQGPSGDTQYF.

The chain couples TRBV9 to TRBJ2-1; 9 bases are a match to TRBD2. V lost 3 bases to trimming and J lost 7 bases; unmatched junction nucleotides: 14. The CDR3 runs 17 residues. In germline, CDR1 is SGDLS, CDR2 YYNGEE. This CDR3 is CASSATWQAGGANEQFF. CDR3 sequence (DNA): TGTGCCAGCAGCGCGACCTGGCAAGCGGGGGGCGCAAATGAGCAGTTCTTC.

V gene TRBV25-1 combines with J gene TRBJ2-5, with TRBD1 as a possible D gene (6 bases). The assigned J gene may be wrong: the sequence end matches TRBJ2-7 better. CDR1 and CDR2 from the germline V gene are MGHDK and SYGVNS. The CDR3 consists of 13 residues. The CDR3 loop is CASSEDSSYEQYF. DNA for the CDR3: TGTGCCAGCAGTGAGGACAGCTCCTACGAGCAGTACTTC.

This clone appeared once. V usage is TRBV9 and J usage is TRBJ1-1, with D possibly TRBD1 on 5 matching bases. Germline lookup yields CDR1 SGDLS and CDR2 YYNGEE. This CDR3 spans 15 amino acids. V shed 3 bases and J shed 5 bases, with 17 bases lying between them. The CDR3 DNA sequence: TGTGCCAGCAGCGCCCACGGGGATTGGGGGACTGAAGCTTTCTTT. Protein: CASSAHGDWGTEAFF.

The rearrangement links TRBV5-4 to TRBJ2-7; 8 bases fit TRBD1. CDR1 is SGHNT and CDR2 is YYREEE in the germline V gene (reference sequence). V gave up 3 bases and J gave up 4 bases; unmatched junction bases: 9. The CDR3 has 15 amino acids. The DNA of the CDR3 is TGTGCCAGCAGCTCCAAGGACAGGGTTGATTACGAGCAGTACTTC. Its translation: CASSSKDRVDYEQYF.

This chain joins TRBV30 and TRBJ2-3, with D unresolved. V was shortened by 4 bases and J by 0 bases, with 8 bases between the two germline ends. The CDR3 loop spans 13 amino acids. CDR1 and CDR2 (germline): GTSNPN, SVGIG (reference sequence). Written as DNA, the CDR3 is TGTGCCTGGACTATAGACAGCACAGATACGCAGTATTTT. Translated: CAWTIDSTDTQYF.